This is a list of T cell receptor beta chains from one sample in a study of shared clonotypes between healthy human individuals. Data came from immunoSEQ multiplex PCR; TCRdb stores just in-frame clones and leaves some out. The sample includes fewer than 2.5 million clones, roughly 93% of them seen just once. The sample was naive CD4+ T cells from PBMCs. The origin of the receptors is a man aged 18-30 years in good health. Some clones in this sample may be carry-over from other donors' samples. CDR3s leave out the opening cysteine and the closing phenylalanine or tryptophan. A D gene is named only where the DNA matches it firmly. Clone size is stated in some rows and not others, as once, few, many or a class when expanded.

j_gene | v_gene | abundance | d_gene | CDR3aa
TRBJ2-1 | TRBV9 | - | - | ASSVSRSYNEQF
TRBJ2-4 | TRBV6-6 | - | - | ASSYGVLAKNIQY
TRBJ1-3 | TRBV11-2 | - | - | ASSPTIQGSGNTIY
TRBJ2-5 | TRBV5-4 | - | TRBD1 | ASSRGQGSQETQY
TRBJ2-7 | TRBV7-2 | - | - | ASSPWRVYEQY
TRBJ2-7 | TRBV6-5 | - | TRBD1 | ASSYVGQGPLYEQY
- | TRBV6-1 | - | - | ASSDLAGNYEQY
TRBJ2-5 | TRBV30 | - | TRBD2 | AWRPGTGTTSETQY
TRBJ2-1 | TRBV19 | - | TRBD1 | ASSIGTGPNNEQF
TRBJ1-1 | TRBV4-2 | once | TRBD1 | ASSQWGTGGYTEAF
TRBJ2-5 | TRBV7-3 | - | - | ASSLSGNDQETQY
TRBJ1-2 | TRBV2 | - | - | ASSEAGQNYGYT
TRBJ2-7 | TRBV18 | - | TRBD1 | ASSPGTAPYEQY
TRBJ2-5 | TRBV2 | - | TRBD2 | ASRALVAGGWETQY
TRBJ2-2 | TRBV9 | - | - | ASSLLQGDGNTGELF
TRBJ2-7 | TRBV7-2 | - | TRBD2 | ASSLAPASGRASHEQY
TRBJ1-1 | TRBV6-1 | - | - | ASSVFHPSSSGNTEAF
TRBJ2-2 | TRBV9 | - | - | ASSVGLANTGELF
TRBJ2-2 | TRBV15 | - | - | ATSPSGRTGELF
TRBJ1-2 | TRBV19 | - | - | ASSISLRQQLYGYT
TRBJ2-1 | TRBV4-2 | - | TRBD2 | ASSQDPDSSGRFNEQF
TRBJ1-5 | TRBV5-1 | - | - | ASSLGGVSNQPQH
TRBJ1-2 | TRBV27 | - | TRBD1 | ASSLTRDSYGYT
TRBJ2-7 | TRBV5-4 | - | - | ASRVGDGEQY
TRBJ2-2 | TRBV6-5 | - | - | ASRLTTGELF
TRBJ1-2 | TRBV15 | - | TRBD1 | ATSRRSGQGAYGYT
TRBJ2-2 | TRBV28 | - | - | ASSAPGGTGELF
TRBJ2-7 | TRBV28 | - | - | ASMGQDYEQY
TRBJ2-7 | TRBV10-3 | - | TRBD2 | AIPTSGRD
TRBJ1-1 | TRBV6-1 | - | TRBD1 | ASSLTGVAF
TRBJ2-3 | TRBV11-2 | - | TRBD1 | ASSKGTETPGTDTQY
TRBJ1-2 | TRBV29-1 | - | TRBD1 | SVEATGGGYT
TRBJ1-2 | TRBV5-6 | - | - | ASSLAAGSLYGYT
TRBJ1-5 | TRBV19 | - | - | ASSIGVRSDQPQH
TRBJ1-1 | TRBV7-9 | - | TRBD1 | ASSPGDREKAF
TRBJ2-7 | TRBV19 | - | - | ASSSGTLSYEQY
TRBJ2-7 | TRBV18 | - | TRBD2 | ASSPGTSLGYEQY
TRBJ2-5 | TRBV6-6 | - | - | ASSYSEAQETQY
TRBJ2-3 | TRBV29-1 | - | TRBD2 | SVEGGEGSWRVTDTQY
TRBJ2-6 | TRBV14 | once | - | ASSHRWAGANVLT
TRBJ1-2 | TRBV6-4 | - | TRBD1 | ASSDRDRGSYT
TRBJ2-7 | TRBV28 | - | TRBD1 | ASRYNRGSYEQY
TRBJ1-3 | TRBV2 | - | - | ASSDWQGSPGNTIY
TRBJ1-5 | TRBV14 | - | - | ASSQGKIGLDGRYSNQPQH
TRBJ1-1 | TRBV15 | - | - | ATSRTALNTEAF
TRBJ2-3 | TRBV6-1 | - | - | VSSTDTQY
TRBJ2-5 | TRBV6-1 | - | - | ASSEVLSETQY
TRBJ2-6 | TRBV5-4 | - | - | ASSLMQSGANVLT
TRBJ1-1 | TRBV30 | - | - | AWSVWGNTEAF
TRBJ2-3 | TRBV5-1 | once | TRBD2 | ASSFLAGGLPDTQY
TRBJ1-1 | TRBV28 | - | - | ASSLLANTEAF
TRBJ2-7 | TRBV6-1 | - | - | ASSEGTWQRFSSYEQY
TRBJ2-7 | TRBV7-2 | - | TRBD2 | ASSESLAESSYEQY